One sample yielded the 29 T cell receptor beta chains listed below, sequenced in a study of blood T cell repertoires in COVID-19. Assay used: immunoSEQ multiplex PCR; TCRdb lists only in-frame clones, some missing. The table records around 400,000 clones, about 88% of them present only once. Material: PBMCs or T cells enriched from blood (not recorded which). The receptors originated from a young woman who had been exposed to COVID-19.

The chain carries TRBV19 and TRBJ1-1; D is ambiguous. The V end was cut by 10 bases, the J end by 1 base, with 13 bases between. The germline V gene has CDR1 LNHDA and CDR2 SQIVND (reference sequence). The CDR3 extends over 13 amino acids. The DNA of the CDR3 is TGTGCCACCAGTAAACGTGGGAACACTGAAGCTTTCTTT. Translating it yields CATSKRGNTEAFF.

The chain joins TRBV6-5 to TRBJ1-2, with TRBD1 matching 7 bases. Germline CDR1 is MNHEY and CDR2 is SVGAGI. Germline trimming cut 2 bases from V and 8 bases from J; bases unmatched to any gene: 2. The CDR3 spans 12 residues. In DNA, the CDR3 is TGTGCCAGCAGTTACGGGGGACAGGGCTACACCTTC. Its protein product is CASSYGGQGYTF.

The J gene is TRBJ1-5, the V gene TRBV7-2; D is unclear. Trimming pared 4 bases from V and 3 bases from J, leaving 7 bases between. CDR3 length: 13 residues. Germline CDR1 reads SGHTA; CDR2 reads FQGNSA. The CDR3 bases are TGTGCCAGCAGCTCAGGAATCAATCAGCCCCAGCATTTT. It encodes CASSSGINQPQHF. Supplemented by reference TRBV7-2 and TRBJ1-5, the full variable domain reads GAGVSQSPSNKVTEKGKDVELRCDPISGHTALYWYRQSLGQGLEFLIYFQGNSAPDKSGLPSDRFSAERTGGSVSTLTIQRTQQEDSAVYLCASSSGINQPQHFGDGTRLSIL.

V is TRBV6-5 and J is TRBJ1-6; 8 nucleotides match TRBD1. The germline V gene encodes CDR1 MNHEY and CDR2 SVGAGI. The V gene end was trimmed by 2 bases and the J gene end by 6 bases; junction bases not matched to a gene: 6. The CDR3 spans 16 residues. CDR3: CASSYASTGVNSPLHF. CDR3 DNA sequence: TGTGCCAGCAGTTACGCCTCGACAGGGGTTAATTCACCCCTCCACTTT.

For the CDR3, the DNA is TGTGCCAGCAGATACACAGGGGGCGGCTACACCTTC. This encodes CASRYTGGGYTF. The chain carries TRBV12-3 or TRBV12-4 and TRBJ1-2; 9 nucleotides agree with TRBD1. The CDR3 is 12 residues long. After removal of 6 bases from V and 8 bases from J, the junction contained 4 bases not matched to a gene.

This chain connects TRBV6-2 or TRBV6-3 to TRBJ1-1, with a possible D match to TRBD1 (6 bases). Germline CDR1 and CDR2: MNHEY and SVGEGT. There are 16 residues in the CDR3. The germline V and J ends were trimmed by 2 bases and 2 bases, with 15 bases remaining between them. As DNA, the CDR3 is TGTGCCAGCAGTTACCCGGGGGGGGCCCTTAACACTGAAGCTTTCTTT. It translates to CASSYPGGALNTEAFF.

This chain uses TRBV28 with TRBJ2-1, with 9 bases matching TRBD2. The J segment lost 0 bases and the V segment lost 5 bases, leaving 2 bases of the junction unmatched. Germline assignment: CDR1 MDHEN and CDR2 SYDVKM. This CDR3 has 15 residues. This CDR3 is CASSPTSGSYNEQFF. In nucleotides, the CDR3 is TGTGCCAGCAGTCCGACTAGCGGCTCCTACAATGAGCAGTTCTTC.

This chain uses TRBV13 with TRBJ1-1; D is uncertain. Trimming removed 7 bases at V and 1 base at J, with 22 bases between. The CDR3 sequence is 17 residues long. CDR1 and CDR2 from the germline V gene are PRHDT and FYEKMQ (reference sequence). The CDR3 coding sequence is TGTGCCAGCATCTATATACAACGCGGGTTGGGGAACACTGAAGCTTTCTTT. Its translation is CASIYIQRGLGNTEAFF.

V is TRBV5-5 and J is TRBJ2-7; TRBD1 aligns across 7 bases. Germline values: CDR1 SGHKS, CDR2 YYEKEE (reference sequence). This CDR3 comprises 14 residues. Trimming took 4 bases from V and 3 from J; bases not matched to a gene: 7. The CDR3 sequence: CASSITGAGYEQYF. CDR3 DNA: TGTGCCAGCAGCATAACAGGGGCTGGCTACGAGCAGTACTTC.

The CDR3, as DNA: TGTGCCATCAGTGAGTCCGACAGTTATAATTCACCCCTCCACTTT. Its translation: CAISESDSYNSPLHF. This chain uses TRBV10-3 with TRBJ1-6; tentatively, D is TRBD1 (5 bases). V lost 0 bases and J lost 4, with 7 bases in between. Germline V gives CDR1 ENHRY, CDR2 SYGVKD. The CDR3 covers 15 residues.

V gene TRBV10-1 combines with J gene TRBJ2-7; TRBD2 matches at 7 bases. Trimming cost V 3 bases and J 2 bases; bases outside gene matches: 4. The CDR3 runs to 14 residues. Germline-derived CDR1 and CDR2 are WNHNN and SYGVQD (reference sequence). CDR3 sequence: CASSDGTKPYEQYF. CDR3 bases: TGCGCCAGCAGTGATGGGACTAAGCCCTACGAGCAGTACTTC.

V usage is TRBV5-1 and J usage is TRBJ2-7, with a possible D match to TRBD2 (7 bases). The V end lost 3 bases, the J end lost 10 bases, and 20 bases lay between the germline ends. The germline CDR1 and CDR2 sequences are SGHRS and YFSETQ. The CDR3 is 14 amino acids. The CDR3 sequence is CASSSGGATRDQYF. CDR3 in DNA: TGCGCCAGCAGCTCTGGGGGGGCGACTAGAGATCAGTACTTC.

The rearrangement links TRBV7-2 to TRBJ1-3; TRBD1 matches 7 bases. Germline assignment: CDR1 SGHTA and CDR2 FQGNSA. The CDR3 sequence is 16 residues long. The trim removed 1 base at V and 4 bases at J, leaving 7 bases unmatched. The CDR3 coding sequence is TGTGCCAGCAGCTTAGAACGGACAGGCTCCGGAAACACCATATATTTT. The encoded protein is CASSLERTGSGNTIYF. The full variable domain, completed using reference TRBV7-2 and TRBJ1-3, is GAGVSQSPSNKVTEKGKDVELRCDPISGHTALYWYRQSLGQGLEFLIYFQGNSAPDKSGLPSDRFSAERTGGSVSTLTIQRTQQEDSAVYLCASSLERTGSGNTIYFGEGSWLTVV.

This rearrangement joins TRBV5-1 to TRBJ2-3; D perhaps matches TRBD2 (5 bases). Germline loops: CDR1 SGHRS, CDR2 YFSETQ. The CDR3 length is 15 residues. The V end was cut by 0 bases, the J end by 5 bases, with 13 bases between. The CDR3, as DNA: TGCGCCAGCAGCTTGGATCCTAGCATCGTAGATACGCAGTATTTT. Protein product: CASSLDPSIVDTQYF.

V and J are TRBV6-2 or TRBV6-3 and TRBJ2-3, with 12 bases lining up with TRBD2. The V gene's germline CDR1 is MNHEY and CDR2 SVGEGT. V lost 2 bases and J lost 7; bases outside the gene matches: 4. The length of the CDR3 is 15 residues. In nucleotides, the CDR3 is TGTGCCAGCAGTTACGCTAGCGGGGGGGCGAATACGCAGTATTTT. Its translation: CASSYASGGANTQYF.

V and J are TRBV27 and TRBJ1-2; 7 bases match TRBD1. This CDR3 is built from 14 residues. The J segment lost 4 bases and the V segment lost 11 bases, leaving 13 bases of the junction unmatched. Germline V CDR1 and CDR2: MNHEY, SMNVEV (reference sequence). The CDR3 coding sequence is TGTGCCGGCGGCGGTGGCAGGGGGTTCTATGGCTACACCTTC. It encodes CAGGGGRGFYGYTF.

This chain joins TRBV6-6 and TRBJ2-3; 8 bases line up with TRBD2. The germline V gene has CDR1 MNHNY and CDR2 SVGAGI (reference sequence). The CDR3 consists of 15 residues. V was pared by 6 bases and J by 2 bases, with 7 bases of the junction left unmatched. The CDR3 here is CASRKIAGPTDTQYF. The CDR3 DNA sequence: TGTGCCAGCAGGAAGATAGCGGGGCCCACAGATACGCAGTATTTT.

This clone occurred once. V and J are TRBV15 and TRBJ2-3; 8 bases align to TRBD2. This CDR3 spans 15 amino acids. Germline CDR1 and CDR2: LNHNV and YYDKDF (reference sequence). With 5 bases clipped from V and 4 bases from J, the junction kept 8 bases outside the gene matches. Here the CDR3 reads CATSSSGSWADTQYF. The CDR3 region has the DNA TGTGCCACCAGCTCGAGCGGGAGTTGGGCAGATACGCAGTATTTT.

This chain links TRBV10-2 with TRBJ2-2; 11 bases align to TRBD2. Germline loops: CDR1 WSHSY, CDR2 SAAADI. CDR3 length: 14 residues. V gave up 9 bases and J gave up 5 bases; unmatched junction bases: 5. The CDR3 DNA reads as TGCGCCAGTCTACTAGCGGGAGATACCGGGGAGCTGTTTTTT. This gives the protein CASLLAGDTGELFF.

V and J are TRBV27 and TRBJ1-5; 7 positions agree with TRBD1. V shed 6 bases and J 1 base; nucleotides not matched to a gene: 6. The CDR3 is made up of 15 amino acids. Germline values: CDR1 MNHEY, CDR2 SMNVEV (reference sequence). The CDR3 region has the DNA TGTGCCAGCAGCAGAAGGGGGCTGAGCAATCAGCCCCAGCATTTT. Protein product: CASSRRGLSNQPQHF.

Here the CDR3 reads CASSSGTGSEKLFF. The DNA of the CDR3 is TGCGCCAGCAGCTCCGGGACAGGGTCTGAAAAACTGTTTTTT. The chain has TRBV5-1 and TRBJ1-4; 9 bases map to TRBD1. Germline V gene data show CDR1 as SGHRS and CDR2 as YFSETQ. The CDR3 is made up of 14 amino acids. J was trimmed by 7 bases and V by 3 bases; bases with no gene match: 4. The whole variable domain, remainder taken from reference TRBV5-1 and TRBJ1-4, is KAGVTQTPRYLIKTRGQQVTLSCSPISGHRSVSWYQQTPGQGLQFLFEYFSETQRNKGNFPGRFSGRQFSNSRSEMNVSTLELGDSALYLCASSSGTGSEKLFFGSGTQLSVL.

The CDR3 DNA follows: TGTGCCAGCAGCCAGGGGAACGCGGGGCAGTACTTC. Its protein product is CASSQGNAGQYF. This chain uses TRBV3-1 (or the pseudogene TRBV3-2) with TRBJ2-7; maybe TRBD2 (5 bases). Trimming shortened V by 3 bases and J by 9 bases, and 12 bases separated the two germline ends. This CDR3 comprises 12 residues. The germline CDR1 and CDR2 sequences are LGHDT and YNNKEL (reference sequence).

This clone occurred a few times. V is TRBV25-1 and J is TRBJ2-2, with 11 bases identical to TRBD1. Germline CDR1 and CDR2: MGHDK and SYGVNS. The trim removed 5 bases at V and 7 bases at J, leaving 6 bases unmatched. The CDR3 runs 15 residues. This CDR3 reads CASSQPGQGGGELFF. The CDR3 DNA sequence: TGTGCCAGCAGTCAGCCGGGACAGGGGGGCGGGGAGCTGTTTTTT.

The genes are TRBV15 and TRBJ1-5; tentatively, D is TRBD1 (5 bases). Trimming stripped 5 bases from V and 6 bases from J, with 20 bases between. The CDR3 spans 16 residues. CDR1 and CDR2 from the germline V gene are LNHNV and YYDKDF (reference sequence). The CDR3 is CATSRNWVGGSQPQHF. In nucleotides, the CDR3 is TGTGCCACCAGCCGCAATTGGGTGGGGGGGAGTCAGCCCCAGCATTTT.

J is TRBJ2-3 and V is TRBV7-2; D may be TRBD1 (7 bases). Germline V gene data show CDR1 as SGHTA and CDR2 as FQGNSA. V lost 3 bases and J 1 base, leaving 14 bases between the germline ends. This CDR3 comprises 16 residues. The CDR3 bases are TGTGCCAGCAGCTTCAGGGGGAGGAGTGGCACAGATACGCAGTATTTT. This gives the protein CASSFRGRSGTDTQYF.

The chain is built from TRBV6-5 and TRBJ1-5; TRBD1 is a possible D gene (5 bases). This CDR3 is built from 14 residues. CDR1 and CDR2 (germline): MNHEY, SVGAGI. V lost 6 bases and J 0 bases, leaving 9 bases between the germline ends. CDR3 bases: TGTGCCAGCAGGAGGACACGTAGCAATCAGCCCCAGCATTTT. Protein: CASRRTRSNQPQHF.

The CDR3 reads CASSSDGTKQETQYF. DNA of the CDR3: TGTGCCAGCAGCTCCGATGGGACAAAACAAGAGACCCAGTACTTC. V and J are TRBV7-6 and TRBJ2-5, with D tentatively TRBD1 (6 bases). V lost 4 bases and J 2 bases, leaving 14 bases between the germline ends. This CDR3 has 15 residues. Germline CDR1 and CDR2: SGHVS and FNYEAQ.

A single count supports this clone. This rearrangement joins TRBV6-5 to TRBJ1-4; D is perhaps TRBD1 (6 bases). Germline CDR1 is MNHEY and CDR2 is SVGAGI. CDR3 length equals 13 residues. Trimming cost V 5 bases and J 8 bases, with 12 bases left between them. CDR3 amino acids: CASSRRDKEKLFF. In DNA form, the CDR3 reads TGTGCCAGCAGTCGCCGGGACAAAGAAAAACTGTTTTTT.

The chain employs TRBV18 and TRBJ1-2; the D gene is possibly TRBD1 (6 bases). Germline V gene lookup returns CDR1 KGHSH and CDR2 LQKENI. The V gene lost 4 bases and the J gene lost 2 bases, with 17 bases spanning the gap. CDR3 size: 16 residues. CDR3 in amino acids: CASSRPGDPENYGYTF. The CDR3, as DNA: TGTGCCAGCTCACGGCCAGGGGATCCTGAGAACTATGGCTACACCTTC.